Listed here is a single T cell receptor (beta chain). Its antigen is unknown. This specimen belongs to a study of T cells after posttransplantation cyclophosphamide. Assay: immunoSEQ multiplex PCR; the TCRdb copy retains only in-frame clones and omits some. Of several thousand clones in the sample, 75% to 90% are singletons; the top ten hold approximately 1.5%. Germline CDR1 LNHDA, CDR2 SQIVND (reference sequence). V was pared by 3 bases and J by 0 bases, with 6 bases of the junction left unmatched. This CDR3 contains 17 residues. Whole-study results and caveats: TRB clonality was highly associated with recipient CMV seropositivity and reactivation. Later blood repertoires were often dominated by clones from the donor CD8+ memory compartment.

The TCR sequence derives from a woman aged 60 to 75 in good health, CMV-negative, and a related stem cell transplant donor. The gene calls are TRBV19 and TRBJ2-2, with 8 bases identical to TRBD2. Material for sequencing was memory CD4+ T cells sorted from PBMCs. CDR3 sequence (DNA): TGTGCCAGTAGTATCGGGGGGGTGGGGGCGAACACCGGGGAGCTGTTTTTT. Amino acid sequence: CASSIGGVGANTGELFF.